This TCR beta chain is drawn from a study of CD8 T cells in ankylosing spondylitis. One entry per CDR3 protein, called by TCRdb with MiXCR from the 5' RACE reads. The sample lists nearly 350,000 distinct CDR3 sequences; roughly 14% were seen once. This clonotype was seen a handful of times. Trimming removed 6 bases from V and 0 bases from J, with 15 bases in between. The CDR3 is 16 residues long. In germline, CDR1 is MNHNS, CDR2 SASEGT. This clonotype was obtained from a male donor with ankylosing spondylitis or in good health (not recorded which). The J gene is TRBJ1-3, the V gene TRBV6-1, with D perhaps TRBD1 (5 bases). Specimen: blood, either unsorted or a sorted T cell fraction (not recorded which). The CDR3 DNA follows: TGTGCCAGCAGACCCACCGGGGCCCGCTCTGGAAACACCATATATTTT. It specifies CASRPTGARSGNTIYF.